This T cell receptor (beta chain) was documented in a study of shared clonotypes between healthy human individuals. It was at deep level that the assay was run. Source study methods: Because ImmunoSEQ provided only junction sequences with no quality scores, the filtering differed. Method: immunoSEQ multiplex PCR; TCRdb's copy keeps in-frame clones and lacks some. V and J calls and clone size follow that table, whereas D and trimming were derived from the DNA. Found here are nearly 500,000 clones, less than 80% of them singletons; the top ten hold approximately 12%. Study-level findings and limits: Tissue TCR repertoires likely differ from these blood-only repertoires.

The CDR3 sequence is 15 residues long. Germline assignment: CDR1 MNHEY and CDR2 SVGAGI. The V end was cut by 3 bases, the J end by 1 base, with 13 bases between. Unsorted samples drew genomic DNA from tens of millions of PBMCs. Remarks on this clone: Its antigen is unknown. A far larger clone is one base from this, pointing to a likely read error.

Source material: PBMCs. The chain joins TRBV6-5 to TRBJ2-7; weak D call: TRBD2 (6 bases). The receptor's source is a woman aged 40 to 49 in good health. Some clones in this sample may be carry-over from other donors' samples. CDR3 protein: CASSYSGAGSYEQYF. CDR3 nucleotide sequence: TGTGCCAGCAGTTATTCCGGGGCGGGATCCTACGAGCAGTACTTC.